This T cell receptor (beta chain) was obtained from a study of cytomegalovirus exposure and HLA in healthy donors. The data were produced by immunoSEQ multiplex PCR, yet TCRdb's version contains in-frame clones alone and is incomplete. This table holds about 200,000 clones, approximately 82% found once. CDR1 and CDR2 from the germline V gene are SGDLS and YYNGEE. Trimming took 4 bases from V and 0 from J; bases not matched to a gene: 14. This CDR3 is 20 amino acids long. A remark on this clone: What it binds is not known.

Study-level points and caveats: The study designated 150 to 200 TCR beta chains cytomegalovirus-associated. There were a few CMV-associated chains whose specificity for CMV antigens was confirmed in vitro. As was reported, the classifier diagnosed cytomegalovirus status with high specificity and sensitivity.

The receptor comes from a young woman in good health and CMV-seronegative. The material sequenced was PBMCs. The chain joins TRBV9 to TRBJ2-2; 11 nucleotides line up with TRBD2. The chain's CDR3 is CASSKGLAVMPTANTGELFF. The CDR3 DNA reads TGTGCCAGCAGCAAGGGACTAGCGGTGATGCCGACCGCGAACACCGGGGAGCTGTTTTTT.